This entry describes one TCR beta chain. Its antigen is still unknown. No clone much larger than this one lies a single base away; base qualities are absent. This sample stems from a study of blood T cell repertoires in COVID-19 (dated by TCRdb to 2020 to 2022). For the study in its entirety: Collaborator samples came from the United States, Italy and Spain and covered acute and convalescent phases of COVID-19. The material from the prospective study consisted of cDNA or gDNA derived from T cells, B-cell-depleted T cells, or PBMCs. The dataset comprised deeply sampled blood TCRbeta repertoires from subjects exposed to, actively infected with, or recovered from COVID-19. A freely available public database, intended as a resource for researchers studying the immune response to SARS-CoV-2, is where the repertoires were released. Samples were obtained from the ongoing ImmuneRACE study (first 160 participants) and from over 1,000 subjects provided by 6 global collaborators. Nearly every sample came with metadata listing a de-identified subject ID, COVID-19 status, age in years and sex. HLA class I and class II types, where available, came from metadata supplied by the sample provider rather than from assay-based typing. Results and caveats for the whole study, not just this receptor: The amount of clinical and demographic metadata varied by source and participant and was provided uncurated.

Each collaborating institution followed its own protocols to collect whole blood in K2EDTA tubes. Collaborator samples were shipped for TCRbeta analysis as frozen whole blood, isolated PBMCs, or DNA extracted from either sample type. TCRbeta CDR3 regions were amplified from genomic DNA by means of the immunoSEQ Assay, a bias-controlled multiplex PCR. In the source study's methods: The number of nucleated cells in each sample was estimated from the amplification of reference gene primers within the assay. To quantify the absolute abundance of each unique TCRbeta CDR3 rearrangement, sequence reads were collapsed and filtered. For each sample, productive Simpson clonality was calculated as the square root of Simpson's diversity index over productive rearrangements. The table comes from immuneACCESS by way of TCRdb, which keeps in-frame sequences with V and J called. Part of the clones is missing from these tables; in studies checked, under half for an unresolved V gene and the rest for unknown reasons. From that table come the V and J calls and clone size; the DNA was used to work out D and trimming. This sample comprises some 150,000 clones, 76% of them detected only once. Roughly 4.2% of the sample belongs to the ten largest clones.

From the cysteine through the phenylalanine, the CDR3 covers 16 amino acids. Only the CDR3 part of the read is kept: 48 bases, read in frame from the first base. V loses 4 bases of germline sequence and J loses 0 bases, and the interval between the two ends is 16 bases. Looking up the germline V gene (reference sequence) yields CDR1 LGHDT and CDR2 YNNKEL. Sequencing was performed on peripheral blood. The TCR originated in a man aged 55 to 70 with acute or convalescent COVID-19. The receptor chain draws on TRBV3-1 (or the pseudogene TRBV3-2) and TRBJ2-7; possibly the D gene is TRBD2, per 6 matching bases. The sequence in DNA is TGTGCCAGCAGCCGGAACTGGGCGGGACCCTCCTACGAGCAGTACTTC. Translation gives CASSRNWAGPSYEQYF.